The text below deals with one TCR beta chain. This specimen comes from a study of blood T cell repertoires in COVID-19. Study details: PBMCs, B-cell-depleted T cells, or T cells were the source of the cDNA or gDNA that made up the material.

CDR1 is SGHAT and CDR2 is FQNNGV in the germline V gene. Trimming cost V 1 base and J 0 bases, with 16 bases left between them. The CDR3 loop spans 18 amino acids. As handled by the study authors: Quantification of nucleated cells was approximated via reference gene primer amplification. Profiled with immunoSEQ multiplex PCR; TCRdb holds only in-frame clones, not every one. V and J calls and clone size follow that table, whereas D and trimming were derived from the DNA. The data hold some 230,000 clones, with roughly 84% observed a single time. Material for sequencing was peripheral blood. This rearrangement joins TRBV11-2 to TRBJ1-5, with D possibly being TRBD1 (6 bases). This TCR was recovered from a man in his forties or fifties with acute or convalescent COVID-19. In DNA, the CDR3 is TGTGCCAGCAGCTTAGGAAGAGGGAGGGGGGCTAGCAATCAGCCCCAGCATTTT. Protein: CASSLGRGRGASNQPQHF.